The following is a TCR beta chain sequence with its context. This clonotype was detected only a few times. Its specific antigen is unknown. Per-base quality was not reported, and no clone a single base away is much larger than it. This specimen comes from a study of CD8 T cells in ankylosing spondylitis (TCRdb year 2017). Concerning the study at large: T cell receptor beta repertoires were profiled in healthy donors and ankylosing spondylitis patients so that disease-linked TCR variants could be found. The whole study cohort included 95 to 130 healthy donors and about two dozen ankylosing spondylitis patients. Peripheral blood was sampled, and synovial fluid was also collected from ankylosing spondylitis patients.

V was cut back by 3 bases and J by 0 bases, leaving a gap of 12 bases between them. The germline V gene gives CDR1 as SGHTA and CDR2 as FQGNSA. The cysteine opens and the phenylalanine closes a CDR3 of 15 amino acids. Left in the record is the CDR3 DNA by itself, 45 bases read in frame from the first base. Data came from an Illumina HiSeq 2500. Quantitative 5'-RACE with molecular barcodes was the method used to prepare the TCR beta libraries. The study's processing was this. To identify disease-linked TCR variants, a new computational method was used, one built on a probabilistic model of VDJ rearrangement. The raw public data were reprocessed by TCRdb itself: fastp quality trimming at Q25, MiXCR clonotype calling, in-frame beta chains only. Here each entry gathers all rows of one CDR3 protein and keeps the most common genes and DNA. TCRdb, not the authors, supplied the V and J calls. The sample data list 200,000 to 250,000 distinct CDR3 sequences, and 25% to 30% of these were observed just once. The top ten clonotypes cover about 6.2% of the sample.

The study at large found these results: In peripheral blood, the disease-linked clones were found at relatively low frequencies and had a CD8+ phenotype. According to the report, matched synovial fluid samples from ankylosing spondylitis patients were significantly enriched for the disease-linked clones. Blood from ankylosing spondylitis patients appeared to be characterized by a TCR beta motif made up of several highly homologous amino acid variants. Some of the motif variants had been reported before in the synovial fluid and blood of reactive arthritis patients, a finding that suggests common disease-initiation mechanisms.

Sequencing input: blood, either unsorted or a sorted T cell fraction (not recorded which). The rearrangement joined TRBV7-2 to TRBJ2-7; the D gene is perhaps TRBD1, on 6 matching bases. This sequence originates from a male donor with ankylosing spondylitis or in good health (not recorded which). The CDR3 has the sequence CASSFLQGSSYEQYF. Read as DNA, the sequence is TGTGCCAGCAGCTTTCTTCAGGGGTCCTCCTACGAGCAGTACTTC.